This TCR beta chain emerged from a study of regulatory T cells in long-lasting Graves disease. Indicated time point: persistent/refractory GD, antithyroid drugs over 5 years with positive TRAb. TCR sequences were obtained from RNA taken from PBMCs. The V segment lost 5 bases and the J segment 2 bases; nucleotides outside the gene matches: 6. The CDR3 has 15 amino acids. CDR1 SEHNR and CDR2 FQNEAQ come from the germline V gene (reference sequence). General study results and limits: Gene preferences differed: TRBV28, TRBJ1-2, TRBJ2-5 in persistent cases. Newly diagnosed patients shared 950 to 1,000 public clonotypes; persistent patients shared a few thousand.

The sample holds many counts of this clonotype. No antigen is known for it. Investigators prepared the TCR beta libraries by applying iRepertoire HTBI primers and Arm-PCR of CDR3 regions. Per the study methods: Looking across samples, the authors found 62 TRBV and fewer than 15 TRBJ segments. TCRdb re-called the multiplex PCR reads through MiXCR, storing one row per CDR3 protein. These V and J calls derive from TCRdb rather than the authors' analysis. Among hundreds of thousands of distinct CDR3 sequences listed, around 20% were seen once. This sequence joins TRBV7-9 and TRBJ1-5, with 7 bases identical to TRBD1. The receptor was isolated from a female donor with Graves disease. The source material was peripheral blood mononuclear cells (PBMCs), sampled when the disease was refractory, from a patient treated with antithyroid drugs. The CDR3 DNA follows: TGTGCCAGCAGCCCCAGGACAGGAGGCAATCAGCCCCAGCATTTT. It encodes CASSPRTGGNQPQHF.